This entry features one T cell receptor beta chain sequence. This entry comes from a study of CD8+ T cells in alopecia areata. RNA, once extracted, was reverse transcribed into cDNA for use as the sequencing template. Sequencing was performed with immunoSEQ multiplex PCR; in TCRdb, only in-frame clones are kept and a portion is missing. The top ten hold 8% to 10% of the sample, which has 85,000 to 110,000 clones, roughly 50% seen once. The CDR3 is 14 residues long. Germline values: CDR1 LNHNV, CDR2 YYDKDF (reference sequence). The V end lost 0 bases, the J end lost 6 bases, and 12 bases lay between the germline ends.

The sample comprised CD4+ T cells sorted from blood. The chain employs TRBV15 and TRBJ2-7; possible D gene TRBD2, 5 bases. The receptor was derived from a human donor in good health. CDR3 protein: CATSRDRMSGEQYF. The CDR3 DNA reads as TGTGCCACCAGCAGAGATCGGATGAGCGGCGAGCAGTACTTC.